The clone carrying this T cell receptor beta chain was counted between two and nine times. Per the original methods: Nucleated cell counts were estimated from reference gene primer amplification. Sequencing was performed with immunoSEQ multiplex PCR; in TCRdb, only in-frame clones are kept and a portion is missing. The DNA gave D and trimming, while V, J and clone size come from that table. The data show 350,000 to 550,000 clones, roughly 85% seen once. Participant reports of clinical history set cohort assignment. The data were obtained in a study of blood T cell repertoires in COVID-19. The sequence was collected from a woman aged 18-29 years with acute COVID-19. Sequenced sample: PBMCs or T cells enriched from blood (not recorded which).

CDR3 in amino acids: CASSPPPSGNTIYF. DNA for the CDR3: TGTGCCAGCTCACCACCCCCTTCTGGAAACACCATATATTTT. The rearrangement links TRBV18 to TRBJ1-3, with D unclear. The V end lost 0 bases, the J end lost 1 base, and 4 bases lay between the germline ends. The CDR3 totals 14 residues. CDR1 KGHSH and CDR2 LQKENI come from the germline V gene. The variable domain in full, with the rest retrieved from reference TRBV18 and TRBJ1-3, is NAGVMQNPRHLVRRRGQEARLRCSPMKGHSHVYWYRQLPEEGLKFMVYLQKENIIDESGMPKERFSAEFPKEGPSILRIQQVVRGDSAAYFCASSPPPSGNTIYFGEGSWLTVV.